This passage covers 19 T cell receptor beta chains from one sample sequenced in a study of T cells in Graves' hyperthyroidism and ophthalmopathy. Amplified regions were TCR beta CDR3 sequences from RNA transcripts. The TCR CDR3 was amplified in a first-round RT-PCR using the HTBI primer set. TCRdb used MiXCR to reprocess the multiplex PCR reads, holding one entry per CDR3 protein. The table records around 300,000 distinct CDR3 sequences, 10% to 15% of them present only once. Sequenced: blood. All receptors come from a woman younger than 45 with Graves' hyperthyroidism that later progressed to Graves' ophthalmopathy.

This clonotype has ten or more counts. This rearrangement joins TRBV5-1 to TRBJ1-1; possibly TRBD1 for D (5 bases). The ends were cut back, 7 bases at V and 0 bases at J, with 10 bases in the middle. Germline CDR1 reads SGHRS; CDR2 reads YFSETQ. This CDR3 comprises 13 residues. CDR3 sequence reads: CASAGGMNTEAFF. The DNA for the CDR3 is TGCGCCAGCGCGGGGGGGATGAACACTGAAGCTTTCTTT. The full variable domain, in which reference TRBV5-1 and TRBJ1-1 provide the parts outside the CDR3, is KAGVTQTPRYLIKTRGQQVTLSCSPISGHRSVSWYQQTPGQGLQFLFEYFSETQRNKGNFPGRFSGRQFSNSRSEMNVSTLELGDSALYLCASAGGMNTEAFFGQGTRLTVV.

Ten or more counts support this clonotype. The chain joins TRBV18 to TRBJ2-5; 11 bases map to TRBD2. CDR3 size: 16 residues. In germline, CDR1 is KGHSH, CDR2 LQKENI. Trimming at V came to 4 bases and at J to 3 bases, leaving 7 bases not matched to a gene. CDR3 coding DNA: TGTGCCAGCTCACTTATGAAGGGACTAGCGGAAGAGACCCAGTACTTC. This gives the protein CASSLMKGLAEETQYF.

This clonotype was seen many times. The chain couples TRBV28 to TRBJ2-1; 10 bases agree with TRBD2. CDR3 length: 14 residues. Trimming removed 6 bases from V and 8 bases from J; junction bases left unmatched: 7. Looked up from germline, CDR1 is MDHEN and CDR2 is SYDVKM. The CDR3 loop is CASRKTSGYHEQFF. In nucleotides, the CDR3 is TGTGCCAGCAGGAAGACTAGCGGGTACCATGAGCAGTTCTTC. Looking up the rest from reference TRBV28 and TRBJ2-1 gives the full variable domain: DVKVTQSSRYLVKRTGEKVFLECVQDMDHENMFWYRQDPGLGLRLIYFSYDVKMKEKGDIPEGYSVSREKKERFSLILESASTNQTSMYLCASRKTSGYHEQFFGPGTRLTVL.

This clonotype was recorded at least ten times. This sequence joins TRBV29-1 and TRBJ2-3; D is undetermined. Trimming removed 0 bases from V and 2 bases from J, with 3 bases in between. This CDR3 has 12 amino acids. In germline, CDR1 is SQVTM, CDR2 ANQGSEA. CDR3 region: CSVEENTDTQYF. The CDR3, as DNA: TGCAGCGTTGAAGAAAACACAGATACGCAGTATTTT.

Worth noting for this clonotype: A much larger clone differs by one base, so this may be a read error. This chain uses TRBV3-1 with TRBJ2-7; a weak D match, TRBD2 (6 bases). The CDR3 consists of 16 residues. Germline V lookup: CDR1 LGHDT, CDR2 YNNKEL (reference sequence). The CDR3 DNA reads TGTGCCAGCAACCAAGGTTCCAGCGGGTGGGACTACGAGCAGTACTTC. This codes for CASNQGSSGWDYEQYF.

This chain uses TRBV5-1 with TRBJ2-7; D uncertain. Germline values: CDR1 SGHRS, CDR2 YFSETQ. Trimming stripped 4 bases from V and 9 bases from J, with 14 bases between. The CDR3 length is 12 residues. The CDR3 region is CASSESSKGQYF. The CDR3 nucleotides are TGCGCCAGCAGCGAAAGTAGCAAAGGGCAGTACTTC.

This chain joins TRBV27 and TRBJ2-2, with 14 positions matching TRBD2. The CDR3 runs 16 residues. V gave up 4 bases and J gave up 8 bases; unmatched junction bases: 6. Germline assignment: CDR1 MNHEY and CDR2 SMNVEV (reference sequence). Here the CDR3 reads CASSSWTSGRIGELFF. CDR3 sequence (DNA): TGTGCCAGCAGTTCCTGGACTAGCGGGAGGATAGGGGAGCTGTTTTTT.

This CDR3 is CASSYIWDRETQYF. CDR3 nucleotide sequence: TGTGCCAGCAGTTACATCTGGGACCGGGAGACCCAGTACTTC. V usage is TRBV6-6 and J usage is TRBJ2-5; D tentatively reads TRBD1 or TRBD2 (5 bases each). The CDR3 totals 14 residues. V was cut by 2 bases and J by 5 bases, with 12 bases left in between. Germline-derived CDR1 and CDR2 are MNHNY and SVGAGI (reference sequence).

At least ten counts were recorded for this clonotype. The CDR3 here is CAWSVRNLPGTDTQYF. CDR3 sequence (DNA): TGTGCCTGGAGTGTACGGAACCTCCCGGGAACAGATACGCAGTATTTT. The rearrangement uses TRBV30 and TRBJ2-3; D may be TRBD2 (5 bases). V was shortened by 0 bases and J by 3 bases, with 16 bases between the two germline ends. Germline CDR1 GTSNPN, CDR2 SVGIG (reference sequence). The CDR3 spans 16 residues.

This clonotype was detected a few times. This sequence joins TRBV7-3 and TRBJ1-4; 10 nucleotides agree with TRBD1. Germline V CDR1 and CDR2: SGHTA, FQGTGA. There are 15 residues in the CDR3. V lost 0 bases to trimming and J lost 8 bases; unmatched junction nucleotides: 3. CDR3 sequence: CASSLTGTGEEKLFF. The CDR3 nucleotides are TGTGCCAGCAGCTTAACTGGGACAGGGGAAGAAAAACTGTTTTTT.

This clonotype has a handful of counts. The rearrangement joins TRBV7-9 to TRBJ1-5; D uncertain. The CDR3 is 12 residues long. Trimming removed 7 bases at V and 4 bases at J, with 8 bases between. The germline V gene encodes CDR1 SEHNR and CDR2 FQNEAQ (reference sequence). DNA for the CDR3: TGTGCCAGCACCTCGGGGAATCAGCCCCAGCATTTT. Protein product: CASTSGNQPQHF.

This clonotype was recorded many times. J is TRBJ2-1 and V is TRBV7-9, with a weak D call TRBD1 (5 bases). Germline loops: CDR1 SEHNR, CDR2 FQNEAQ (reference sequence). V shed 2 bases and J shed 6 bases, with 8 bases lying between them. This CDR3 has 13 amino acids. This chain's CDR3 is CASSLPGFNEQFF. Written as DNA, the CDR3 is TGTGCCAGCAGCTTACCAGGGTTCAATGAGCAGTTCTTC.

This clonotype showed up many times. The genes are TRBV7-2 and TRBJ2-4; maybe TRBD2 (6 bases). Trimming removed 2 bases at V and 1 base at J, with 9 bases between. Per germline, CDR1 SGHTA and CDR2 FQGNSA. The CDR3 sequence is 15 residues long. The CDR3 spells CASSLFRGAKNIQYF. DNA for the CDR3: TGTGCCAGCAGCTTATTCCGGGGGGCCAAAAACATTCAGTACTTC.

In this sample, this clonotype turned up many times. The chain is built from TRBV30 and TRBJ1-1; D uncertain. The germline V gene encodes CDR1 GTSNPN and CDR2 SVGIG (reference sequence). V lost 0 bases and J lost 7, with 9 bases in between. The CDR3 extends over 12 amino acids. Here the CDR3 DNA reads TGTGCCTGGAGTGTACTTACCCGTGAAGCTTTCTTT. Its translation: CAWSVLTREAFF.

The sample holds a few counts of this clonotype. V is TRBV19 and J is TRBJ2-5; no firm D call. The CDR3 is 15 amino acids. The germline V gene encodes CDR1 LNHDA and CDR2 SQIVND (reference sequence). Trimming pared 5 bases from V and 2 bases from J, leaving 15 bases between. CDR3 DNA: TGTGCCAGTAGTGGTAAAGGCTCCGTTCAAGAGACCCAGTACTTC. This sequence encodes CASSGKGSVQETQYF. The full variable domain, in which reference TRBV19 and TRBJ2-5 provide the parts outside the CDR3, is DGGITQSPKYLFRKEGQNVTLSCEQNLNHDAMYWYRQDPGQGLRLIYYSQIVNDFQKGDIAEGYSVSREKKESFPLTVTSAQKNPTAFYLCASSGKGSVQETQYFGPGTRLLVL.

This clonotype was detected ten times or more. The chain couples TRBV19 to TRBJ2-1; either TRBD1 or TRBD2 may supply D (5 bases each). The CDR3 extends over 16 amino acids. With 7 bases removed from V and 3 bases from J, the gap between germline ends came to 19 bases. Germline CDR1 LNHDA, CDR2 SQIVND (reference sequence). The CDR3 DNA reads TGTGCCAGTAAGACGGGCAGCTGGGGGAGCTACAATGAGCAGTTCTTC. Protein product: CASKTGSWGSYNEQFF. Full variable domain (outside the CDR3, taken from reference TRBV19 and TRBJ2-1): DGGITQSPKYLFRKEGQNVTLSCEQNLNHDAMYWYRQDPGQGLRLIYYSQIVNDFQKGDIAEGYSVSREKKESFPLTVTSAQKNPTAFYLCASKTGSWGSYNEQFFGPGTRLTVL.

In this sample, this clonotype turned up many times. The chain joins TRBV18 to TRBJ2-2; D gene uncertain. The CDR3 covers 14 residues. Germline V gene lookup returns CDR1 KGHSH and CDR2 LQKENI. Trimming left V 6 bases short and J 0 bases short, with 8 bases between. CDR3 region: CASSDGTNTGELFF. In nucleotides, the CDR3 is TGTGCCAGCTCGGACGGTACGAACACCGGGGAGCTGTTTTTT.

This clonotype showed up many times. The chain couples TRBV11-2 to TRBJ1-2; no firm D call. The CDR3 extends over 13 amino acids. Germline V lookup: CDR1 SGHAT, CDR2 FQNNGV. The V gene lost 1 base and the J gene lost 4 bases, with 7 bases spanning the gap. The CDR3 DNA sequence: TGTGCCAGCAGCTTAGGCGGCCCCTATGGCTACACCTTC. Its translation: CASSLGGPYGYTF.

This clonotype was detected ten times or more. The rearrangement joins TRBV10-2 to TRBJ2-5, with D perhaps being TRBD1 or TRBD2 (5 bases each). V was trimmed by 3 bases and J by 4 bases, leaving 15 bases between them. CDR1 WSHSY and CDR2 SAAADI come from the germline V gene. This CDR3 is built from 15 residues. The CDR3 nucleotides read TGCGCCAGCAGTGATACCCCTCCGAGGGGAGAGACCCAGTACTTC. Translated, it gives CASSDTPPRGETQYF.